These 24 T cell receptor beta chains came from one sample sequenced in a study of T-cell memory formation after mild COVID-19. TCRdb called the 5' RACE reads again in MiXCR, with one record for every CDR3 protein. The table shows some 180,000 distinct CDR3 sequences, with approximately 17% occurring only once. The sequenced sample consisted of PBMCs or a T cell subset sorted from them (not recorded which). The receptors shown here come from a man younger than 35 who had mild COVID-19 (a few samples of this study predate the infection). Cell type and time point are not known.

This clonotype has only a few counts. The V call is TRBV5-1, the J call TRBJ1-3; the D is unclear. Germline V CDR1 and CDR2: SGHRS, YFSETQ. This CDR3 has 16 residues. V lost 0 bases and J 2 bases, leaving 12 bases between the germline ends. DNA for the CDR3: TGCGCCAGCAGCTTGGATCGGTGGGTACCTGGAAACACCATATATTTT. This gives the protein CASSLDRWVPGNTIYF.

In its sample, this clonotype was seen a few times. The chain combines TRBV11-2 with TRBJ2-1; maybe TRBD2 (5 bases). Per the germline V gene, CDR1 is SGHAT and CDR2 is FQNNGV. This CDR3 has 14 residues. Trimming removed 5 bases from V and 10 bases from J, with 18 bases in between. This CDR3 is CASSPVGETGEQFF. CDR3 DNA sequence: TGTGCCAGCAGCCCGGTTGGGGAGACGGGCGAGCAGTTCTTC.

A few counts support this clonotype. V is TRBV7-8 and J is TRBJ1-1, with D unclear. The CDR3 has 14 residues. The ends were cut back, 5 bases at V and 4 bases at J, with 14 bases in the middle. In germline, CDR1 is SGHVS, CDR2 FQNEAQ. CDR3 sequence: CASSTYGDTTEAFF. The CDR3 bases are TGTGCCAGCAGCACTTATGGGGATACCACTGAAGCTTTCTTT.

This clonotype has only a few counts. Here the CDR3 reads CASRKGDQPQHF. In nucleotides, the CDR3 is TGTGCCAGCAGAAAGGGCGATCAGCCCCAGCATTTT. The V gene is TRBV7-9, the J gene TRBJ1-5; D ambiguous. Between the trimmed V and J ends, which lost 6 bases and 5 bases, there was a span of 8 bases. This CDR3 is built from 12 residues. Germline CDR1 is SEHNR and CDR2 is FQNEAQ (reference sequence). Complete variable domain (other parts from reference TRBV7-9 and TRBJ1-5): DTGVSQNPRHKITKRGQNVTFRCDPISEHNRLYWYRQTLGQGPEFLTYFQNEAQLEKSRLLSDRFSAERPKGSFSTLEIQRTEQGDSAMYLCASRKGDQPQHFGDGTRLSIL.

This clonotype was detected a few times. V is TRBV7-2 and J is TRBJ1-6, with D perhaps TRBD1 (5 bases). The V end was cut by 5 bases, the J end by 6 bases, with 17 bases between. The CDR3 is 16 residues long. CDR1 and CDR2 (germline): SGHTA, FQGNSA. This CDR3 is CASSLQPGTVNSPLHF. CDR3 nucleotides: TGTGCCAGCAGCCTTCAACCCGGGACCGTTAATTCACCCCTCCACTTT. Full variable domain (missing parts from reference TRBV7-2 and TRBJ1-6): GAGVSQSPSNKVTEKGKDVELRCDPISGHTALYWYRQSLGQGLEFLIYFQGNSAPDKSGLPSDRFSAERTGGSVSTLTIQRTQQEDSAVYLCASSLQPGTVNSPLHFGNGTRLTVT.

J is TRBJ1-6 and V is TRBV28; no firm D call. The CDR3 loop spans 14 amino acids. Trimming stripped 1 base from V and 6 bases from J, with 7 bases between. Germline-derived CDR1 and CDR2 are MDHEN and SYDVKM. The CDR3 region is CASSLLRFNSPLHF. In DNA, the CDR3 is TGTGCCAGCAGTTTATTACGGTTTAATTCACCCCTCCACTTT. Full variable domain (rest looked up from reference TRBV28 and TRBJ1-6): DVKVTQSSRYLVKRTGEKVFLECVQDMDHENMFWYRQDPGLGLRLIYFSYDVKMKEKGDIPEGYSVSREKKERFSLILESASTNQTSMYLCASSLLRFNSPLHFGNGTRLTVT.

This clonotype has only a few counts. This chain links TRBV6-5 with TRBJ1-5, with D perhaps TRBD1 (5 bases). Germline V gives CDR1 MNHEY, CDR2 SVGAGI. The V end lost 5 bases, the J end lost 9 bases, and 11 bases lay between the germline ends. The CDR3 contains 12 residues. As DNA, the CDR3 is TGTGCCAGCAGTCGTATTGGGGGGCCCCAGCATTTT. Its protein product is CASSRIGGPQHF.

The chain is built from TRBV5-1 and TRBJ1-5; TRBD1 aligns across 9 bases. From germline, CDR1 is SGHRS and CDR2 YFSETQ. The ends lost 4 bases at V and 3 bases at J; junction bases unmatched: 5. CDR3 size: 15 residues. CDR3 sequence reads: CASSRTGGNNQPQHF. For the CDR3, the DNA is TGCGCCAGCAGCCGAACAGGGGGCAACAATCAGCCCCAGCATTTT. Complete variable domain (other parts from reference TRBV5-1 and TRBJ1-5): KAGVTQTPRYLIKTRGQQVTLSCSPISGHRSVSWYQQTPGQGLQFLFEYFSETQRNKGNFPGRFSGRQFSNSRSEMNVSTLELGDSALYLCASSRTGGNNQPQHFGDGTRLSIL.

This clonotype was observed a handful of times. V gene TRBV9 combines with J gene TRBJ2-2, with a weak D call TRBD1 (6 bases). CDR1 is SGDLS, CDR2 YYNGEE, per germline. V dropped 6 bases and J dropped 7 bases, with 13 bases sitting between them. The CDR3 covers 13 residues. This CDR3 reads CASNNRANGELFF. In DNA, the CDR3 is TGTGCCAGCAATAACAGGGCGAACGGGGAGCTGTTTTTT.

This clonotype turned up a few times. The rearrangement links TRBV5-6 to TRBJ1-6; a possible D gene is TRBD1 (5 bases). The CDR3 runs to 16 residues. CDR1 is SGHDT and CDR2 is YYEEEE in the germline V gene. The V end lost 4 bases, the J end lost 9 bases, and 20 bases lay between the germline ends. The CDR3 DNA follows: TGTGCCAGCAGCCGATGGGACGCTCAGGGTATTTCACCCCTCCACTTT. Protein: CASSRWDAQGISPLHF.

In nucleotides, the CDR3 is TGTGCCAGCAGACGGACAGGGTTAGGTCAGCCCCAGCATTTT. Translating it yields CASRRTGLGQPQHF. The V gene is TRBV12-3 or TRBV12-4, the J gene TRBJ1-5; TRBD1 matches at 8 bases. The CDR3 extends over 14 amino acids. With V trimmed by 6 bases and J by 6 bases, 7 bases remained unmatched.

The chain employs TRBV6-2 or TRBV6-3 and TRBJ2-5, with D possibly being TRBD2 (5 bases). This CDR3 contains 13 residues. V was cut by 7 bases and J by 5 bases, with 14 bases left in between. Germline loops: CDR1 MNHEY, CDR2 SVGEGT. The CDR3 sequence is CASKSTGYETQYF. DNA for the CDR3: TGTGCCAGCAAAAGTACGGGGTACGAGACCCAGTACTTC.

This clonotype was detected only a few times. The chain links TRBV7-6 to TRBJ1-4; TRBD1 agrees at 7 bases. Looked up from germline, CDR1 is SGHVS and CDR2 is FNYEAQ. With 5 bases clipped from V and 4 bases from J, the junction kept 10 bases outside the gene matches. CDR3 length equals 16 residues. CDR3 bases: TGTGCCAGCAGCGATTATATGACAGGGAGTAATGAAAAACTGTTTTTT. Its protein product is CASSDYMTGSNEKLFF.

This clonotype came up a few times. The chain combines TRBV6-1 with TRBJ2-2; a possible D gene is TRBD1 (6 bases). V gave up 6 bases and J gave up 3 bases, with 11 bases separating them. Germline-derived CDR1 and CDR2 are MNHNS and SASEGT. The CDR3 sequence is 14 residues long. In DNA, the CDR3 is TGTGCCAGCAGCGGGCAGGGGTACACCGGGGAGCTGTTTTTT. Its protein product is CASSGQGYTGELFF.

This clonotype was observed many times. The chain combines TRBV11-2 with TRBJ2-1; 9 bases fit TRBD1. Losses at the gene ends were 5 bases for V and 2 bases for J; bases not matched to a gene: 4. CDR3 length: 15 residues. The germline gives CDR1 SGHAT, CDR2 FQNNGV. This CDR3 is CASSPRTGAYNEQFF. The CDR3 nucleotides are TGTGCCAGCAGCCCCCGGACAGGGGCCTACAATGAGCAGTTCTTC.

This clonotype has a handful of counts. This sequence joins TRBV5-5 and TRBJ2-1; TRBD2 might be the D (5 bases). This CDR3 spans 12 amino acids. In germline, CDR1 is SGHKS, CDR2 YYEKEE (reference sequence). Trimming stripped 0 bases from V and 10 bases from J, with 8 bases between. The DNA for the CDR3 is TGTGCCAGCAGCTTGGCCTCGGGGGAGCAGTTCTTC. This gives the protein CASSLASGEQFF.

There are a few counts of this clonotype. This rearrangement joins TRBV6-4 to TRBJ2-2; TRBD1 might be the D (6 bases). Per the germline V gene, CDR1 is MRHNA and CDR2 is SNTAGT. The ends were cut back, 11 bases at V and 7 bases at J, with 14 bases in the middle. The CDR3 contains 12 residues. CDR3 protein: CASSRGNGELFF. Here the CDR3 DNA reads TGTGCCTCCTCCAGGGGCAACGGGGAGCTGTTTTTT.

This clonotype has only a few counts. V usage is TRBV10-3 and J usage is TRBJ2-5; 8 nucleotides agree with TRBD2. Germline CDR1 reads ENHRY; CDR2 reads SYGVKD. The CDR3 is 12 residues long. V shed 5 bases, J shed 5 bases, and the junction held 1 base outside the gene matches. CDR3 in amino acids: CAISSSGETQYF. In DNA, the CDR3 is TGTGCCATCAGTTCTAGCGGGGAGACCCAGTACTTC.

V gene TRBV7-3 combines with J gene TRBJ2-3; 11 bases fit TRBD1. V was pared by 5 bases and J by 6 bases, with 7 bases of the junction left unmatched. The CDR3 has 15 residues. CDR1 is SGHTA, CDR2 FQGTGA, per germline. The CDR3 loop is CASSEDRGLLDTQYF. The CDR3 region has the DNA TGTGCCAGCAGCGAGGACAGGGGGCTTTTGGATACGCAGTATTTT.

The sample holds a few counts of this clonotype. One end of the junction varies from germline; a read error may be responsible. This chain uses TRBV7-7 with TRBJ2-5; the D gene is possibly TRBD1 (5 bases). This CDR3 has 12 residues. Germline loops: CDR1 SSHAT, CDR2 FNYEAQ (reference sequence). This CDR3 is CASTRGRGTQYF. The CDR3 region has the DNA TGTGCTAGCACCCGAGGAAGGGGGACCCAGTACTTC.

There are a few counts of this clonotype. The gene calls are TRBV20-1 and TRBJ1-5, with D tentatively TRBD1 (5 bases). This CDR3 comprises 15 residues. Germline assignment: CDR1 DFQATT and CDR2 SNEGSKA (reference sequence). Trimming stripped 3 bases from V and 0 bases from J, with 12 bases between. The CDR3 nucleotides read TGCAGTGCTAGCCATACCGGGGCTAGCAATCAGCCCCAGCATTTT. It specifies CSASHTGASNQPQHF.

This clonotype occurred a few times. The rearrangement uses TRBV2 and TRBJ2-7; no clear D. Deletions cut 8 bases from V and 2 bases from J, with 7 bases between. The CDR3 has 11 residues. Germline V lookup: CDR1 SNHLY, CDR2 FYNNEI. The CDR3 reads CASRLAYEQYV. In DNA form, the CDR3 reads TGTGCCAGCCGTCTGGCCTACGAGCAGTACGTC.

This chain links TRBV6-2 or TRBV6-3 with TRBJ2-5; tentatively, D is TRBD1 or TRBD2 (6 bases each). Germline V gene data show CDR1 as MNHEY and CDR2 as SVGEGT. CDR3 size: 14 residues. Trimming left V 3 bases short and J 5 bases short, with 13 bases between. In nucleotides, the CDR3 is TGTGCCAGCAGTTATGAGGGGGGCACTGAGACCCAGTACTTC. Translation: CASSYEGGTETQYF.

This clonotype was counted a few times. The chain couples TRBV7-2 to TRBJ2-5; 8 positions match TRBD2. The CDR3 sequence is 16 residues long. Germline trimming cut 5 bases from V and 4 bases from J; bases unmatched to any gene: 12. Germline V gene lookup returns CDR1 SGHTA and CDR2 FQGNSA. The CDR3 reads CASSINRAGEGETQYF. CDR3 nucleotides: TGTGCCAGCAGCATAAACCGAGCGGGGGAAGGAGAGACCCAGTACTTC.